One sample yielded the 22 T cell receptor beta chains listed below, sequenced in a study of Tregs in tolerant kidney transplant recipients. Only in-frame clones appear in the TCRdb table, and some are missing; sequencing was by immunoSEQ multiplex PCR. Counted here are roughly 120,000 clones, 85% to 95% occurring once; the ten biggest clones make up more than 0.5%. Sequenced: CD4+ T cells from blood. Receptors were obtained from a human donor in good health.

CDR3 sequence reads: CASSGLLQSYEQYF. CDR3 nucleotide sequence: TGTGCCAGCAGTGGCCTGTTGCAGTCCTACGAGCAGTACTTC. The J gene is TRBJ2-7, the V gene TRBV6-5; D gene unclear. The germline CDR1 and CDR2 sequences are MNHEY and SVGAGI. The ends were cut back, 5 bases at V and 1 base at J, with 12 bases in the middle. The CDR3 is 14 amino acids.

On this clone: Its ends do not fully match the called genes, so a read error is possible. This chain links TRBV2 with TRBJ1-2; 10 bases fit TRBD1. This CDR3 is built from 10 residues. Looked up from germline, CDR1 is SNHLY and CDR2 is FYNNEI. In nucleotides, the CDR3 is TGTGCCAGCTCGGGACAGGGGTTCGCCTTC. Translated, it gives CASSGQGFAF.

This chain joins TRBV2 and TRBJ1-1; D remains ambiguous. The germline CDR1 and CDR2 sequences are SNHLY and FYNNEI. V lost 6 bases, J lost 1 base, and 9 bases lay in between. The CDR3 covers 13 residues. The DNA for the CDR3 is TGTGCCAGCAGCCCGGAGAGGAACACTGAAGCTTTCTTT. Its protein product is CASSPERNTEAFF.

This clone was observed a single time. The chain uses TRBV11-2 and TRBJ2-7; possibly TRBD1 or TRBD2 for D (5 bases each). CDR1 and CDR2 (germline): SGHAT, FQNNGV. The V gene lost 0 bases and the J gene lost 6 bases, with 9 bases spanning the gap. This CDR3 is 13 amino acids long. The CDR3 here is CASSLDLRGEQYF. The DNA for the CDR3 is TGTGCCAGCAGCTTAGATCTGAGGGGCGAGCAGTACTTC.

DNA for the CDR3: TGTGCCAGCAGCTTGCTGGGACTAGCGGAATACAATGAGCAGTTCTTC. It specifies CASSLLGLAEYNEQFF. This chain connects TRBV7-2 to TRBJ2-1; TRBD2 matches 11 bases. Trimming took 3 bases from V and 4 from J; bases not matched to a gene: 5. The CDR3 extends over 16 amino acids. Germline CDR1 is SGHTA and CDR2 is FQGNSA.

The chain has TRBV6-1 and TRBJ2-6; a possible D gene is TRBD1 (5 bases). The CDR3 runs to 19 residues. Germline assignment: CDR1 MNHNS and CDR2 SASEGT. V lost 4 bases to trimming and J lost 3 bases, with 22 bases between them. The CDR3 loop reads CASSGYGQGVVVGANVLTF. The CDR3 DNA reads as TGTGCCAGCAGTGGGTACGGGCAGGGTGTCGTTGTTGGGGCCAACGTCCTGACTTTC.

In this sample, this clone turned up once. The rearrangement uses TRBV5-6 and TRBJ1-1; possibly TRBD1 for D (6 bases). The germline V gene has CDR1 SGHDT and CDR2 YYEEEE. CDR3 length: 15 amino acids. Trimming took off 0 bases at V and 3 bases at J, with 12 bases between the two ends. CDR3 sequence reads: CASSLANREDTEAFF. Written as DNA, the CDR3 is TGTGCCAGCAGCTTGGCCAACAGGGAGGACACTGAAGCTTTCTTT.

The chain couples TRBV4-1 to TRBJ2-4; TRBD1 matches at 9 bases. This CDR3 has 14 amino acids. V lost 3 bases and J lost 6; bases outside the gene matches: 3. Germline CDR1 is MGHRA and CDR2 is YSYEKL. CDR3 residues: CASSHPGQGNIQYF. CDR3 nucleotide sequence: TGCGCCAGCAGCCACCCGGGACAGGGAAACATTCAGTACTTC.

CDR3 sequence: CASSATVSQETQYF. CDR3 nucleotide sequence: TGTGCCAGCAGCGCCACGGTCAGTCAAGAGACCCAGTACTTC. This rearrangement joins TRBV11-2 to TRBJ2-5; D call uncertain. This CDR3 is 14 amino acids long. Trimming removed 5 bases from V and 2 bases from J, with 12 bases in between. Germline loops: CDR1 SGHAT, CDR2 FQNNGV.

This clone was seen just once. The chain uses TRBV7-8 and TRBJ1-5, with 9 bases aligning to TRBD1. CDR1 SGHVS and CDR2 FQNEAQ come from the germline V gene. The ends lost 4 bases at V and 5 bases at J; junction bases unmatched: 6. The CDR3 runs 15 residues. DNA of the CDR3: TGTGCCAGCAGCTCCGGGACAGGGATCGATCAGCCCCAGCATTTT. It specifies CASSSGTGIDQPQHF.

The chain combines TRBV21-1 with TRBJ2-2; whether TRBD2, the table's D call, matches the DNA was not checked. TRBV21-1 is a pseudogene. The CDR3 runs 15 residues. CDR3: CASSASGGDSGELFF. In nucleotides, the CDR3 is TGTGCCAGCAGCGCCAGCGGGGGAGACTCCGGGGAGCTGTTTTTT.

The V call is TRBV5-1, the J call TRBJ1-1, with TRBD1 identical over 8 bases. This CDR3 region has 20 residues. Trimming removed 0 bases from V and 5 bases from J; junction bases left unmatched: 21. CDR1 and CDR2 from the germline V gene are SGHRS and YFSETQ. The CDR3 DNA reads TGCGCCAGCAGCTTGGATGGGTCTTTAGGGACAGGCGAAAAATCAACTGAAGCTTTCTTT. Its translation: CASSLDGSLGTGEKSTEAFF.

V usage is TRBV27 and J usage is TRBJ1-5; D gene unclear. Germline V CDR1 and CDR2: MNHEY, SMNVEV (reference sequence). V lost 4 bases and J 3 bases, leaving 19 bases between the germline ends. The CDR3 has 17 residues. This CDR3 reads CASSSPPRSWNNQPQHF. The CDR3 nucleotides are TGTGCCAGCAGTTCTCCCCCCCGCAGTTGGAACAATCAGCCCCAGCATTTT.

In this sample, this clone turned up once. The V call is TRBV6-5, the J call TRBJ2-7; 7 nucleotides line up with TRBD1. CDR1 MNHEY and CDR2 SVGAGI come from the germline V gene. The trim removed 6 bases at V and 4 bases at J, leaving 9 bases unmatched. This CDR3 is 14 amino acids long. The CDR3 spells CASSRDRVVYEQYF. DNA of the CDR3: TGTGCCAGCAGCAGAGACAGGGTGGTTTACGAGCAGTACTTC.

The chain has TRBV5-1 and TRBJ2-1; 9 bases match TRBD2. Germline CDR1 SGHRS, CDR2 YFSETQ. Trimming removed 0 bases from V and 8 bases from J; junction bases left unmatched: 6. This CDR3 comprises 15 residues. The CDR3 protein is CASSLGLAGIDEQFF. CDR3 bases: TGCGCCAGCAGCTTGGGGCTAGCGGGGATCGATGAGCAGTTCTTC.

V gene TRBV10-2 combines with J gene TRBJ1-2; 11 bases match TRBD1. Germline V gives CDR1 WSHSY, CDR2 SAAADI. V shed 3 bases and J 4 bases; nucleotides not matched to a gene: 4. This CDR3 is 15 amino acids long. The CDR3 nucleotides are TGCGCCAGCAGTGAACGGACAGGGGGCTTCTATGGCTACACCTTC. This sequence encodes CASSERTGGFYGYTF.

The chain is built from TRBV5-1 and TRBJ2-5, with 8 bases matching TRBD2. This CDR3 contains 17 residues. Germline CDR1 and CDR2: SGHRS and YFSETQ. The V segment lost 0 bases and the J segment 6 bases; nucleotides outside the gene matches: 13. The CDR3 loop is CASSLGEVSGRGQTQYF. DNA for the CDR3: TGCGCCAGCAGCTTGGGCGAAGTGAGCGGGAGAGGGCAGACCCAGTACTTC.

The rearrangement joins TRBV9 to TRBJ2-7; 9 bases are a match to TRBD1. The germline CDR1 and CDR2 sequences are SGDLS and YYNGEE. The CDR3 contains 16 residues. Trimming cost V 4 bases and J 2 bases; bases outside gene matches: 10. The CDR3 region has the DNA TGTGCCAGCAGCCCCAGCCCGGGACAGGGCACCTACGAGCAGTACTTC. Translated: CASSPSPGQGTYEQYF.

The rearrangement joins TRBV10-3 to TRBJ1-5; 7 bases line up with TRBD1. This CDR3 contains 13 residues. Per germline, CDR1 ENHRY and CDR2 SYGVKD. V shed 11 bases and J 5 bases; nucleotides not matched to a gene: 9. CDR3 nucleotides: TGTGCCTCCGCGGGGCAGGGGGATCAGCCCCAGCATTTT. Encoded protein: CASAGQGDQPQHF.

The CDR3 loop is CASSYNGVSEQYF. As DNA, the CDR3 is TGTGCCAGCAGTTACAATGGGGTTAGCGAGCAGTACTTC. J is TRBJ2-7 and V is TRBV6-5; no definite D call. V lost 2 bases, J lost 6 bases, and 11 bases lay in between. The CDR3 consists of 13 residues. Germline CDR1 and CDR2: MNHEY and SVGAGI.

CDR3 DNA: TGTGCCAGCTCAACCCTGACAGGGGCCGATCAAGAGACCCAGTACTTC. Residues: CASSTLTGADQETQYF. The V and J genes are TRBV18 and TRBJ2-5, with 8 bases lining up with TRBD1. CDR1 and CDR2 (germline): KGHSH, LQKENI. The CDR3 has 16 residues. The trim removed 5 bases at V and 2 bases at J, leaving 10 bases unmatched.

The chain carries TRBV5-1 and TRBJ1-2; 9 bases map to TRBD1. The CDR3 totals 15 residues. Unmatched junction bases numbered 12, after V lost 4 bases and J lost 8 bases. Germline values: CDR1 SGHRS, CDR2 YFSETQ. CDR3: CASSEGQGRTVGYTF. The CDR3 nucleotides are TGCGCCAGCAGCGAGGGACAGGGTCGGACAGTCGGCTACACCTTC.